A single sample is the source of the 17 T cell receptor beta chains below, sequenced in a study of breast tumors, draining lymph nodes, adjacent tissues. Breast cancer patients provided tissue from their axillary draining lymph nodes. Each CDR3 protein gets one entry after TCRdb re-called the multiplex PCR reads with MiXCR. The sample lists about 130,000 distinct CDR3 sequences, 20% occurring once. The sequencing sample was made of axillary lymph node tissue. All receptors derive from a female donor with breast cancer. Some clones in this sample may be carry-over from other donors' samples.

In this sample, this clonotype turned up many times. The CDR3 nucleotides read TGTGCCAGCAGCTTAACTAGCGGCACTGGGGGTGAGCAGTTCTTC. Residues: CASSLTSGTGGEQFF. V usage is TRBV7-9 and J usage is TRBJ2-1, with 8 bases lining up with TRBD2. CDR1 and CDR2 (germline): SEHNR, FQNEAQ (reference sequence). V was clipped by 2 bases and J by 9 bases; unmatched bases: 9. The CDR3 length is 15 residues.

This clonotype was counted many times. The DNA of the CDR3 is TGTGCCTGGAGTGTGCGACTAGCGGGAGATACGCAGTATTTT. Its translation is CAWSVRLAGDTQYF. This rearrangement joins TRBV30 to TRBJ2-3, with TRBD2 matching over 10 bases. The trim removed 0 bases at V and 5 bases at J, leaving 2 bases unmatched. Germline values: CDR1 GTSNPN, CDR2 SVGIG (reference sequence). The CDR3 is 14 residues long.

At least ten counts were recorded for this clonotype. The chain links TRBV6-2 or TRBV6-3 to TRBJ2-1, with 10 bases fitting TRBD2. The ends lost 5 bases at V and 5 bases at J; junction bases unmatched: 6. From germline, CDR1 is MNHEY and CDR2 SVGEGT. The CDR3 consists of 15 residues. The chain's CDR3 is CASSRAGGVNNEQFF. The CDR3 nucleotides are TGTGCCAGCAGTAGAGCGGGAGGGGTGAACAATGAGCAGTTCTTC.

At least ten counts were recorded for this clonotype. The J gene is TRBJ2-5, the V gene TRBV6-1, with TRBD1 as a possible D gene (5 bases). V gave up 0 bases and J gave up 5 bases, with 7 bases separating them. The CDR3 totals 13 residues. Germline V gene lookup returns CDR1 MNHNS and CDR2 SASEGT. CDR3: CASSEAGDETQYF. The CDR3 bases are TGTGCCAGCAGTGAAGCAGGGGATGAGACCCAGTACTTC.

This clonotype has just one count. CDR3: CSARDEAGGEHEQYF. DNA for the CDR3: TGCAGTGCTAGAGATGAGGCGGGAGGGGAGCACGAGCAGTACTTC. The chain joins TRBV20-1 to TRBJ2-7; 9 bases map to TRBD2. V lost 0 bases and J lost 5; bases outside the gene matches: 8. The CDR3 has 15 amino acids. Germline values: CDR1 DFQATT, CDR2 SNEGSKA (reference sequence).

The rearrangement joins TRBV15 to TRBJ2-4; D gene unclear. This CDR3 is built from 12 residues. The germline gives CDR1 LNHNV, CDR2 YYDKDF (reference sequence). Trimming took off 0 bases at V and 7 bases at J, with 4 bases between the two ends. The CDR3, as DNA: TGTGCCACCAGCAGAGACGGGAACATTCAGTACTTC. Its protein product is CATSRDGNIQYF.

This clonotype was observed many times. The chain joins TRBV20-1 to TRBJ2-1, with D uncertain. Trimming removed 3 bases from V and 0 bases from J, with 6 bases in between. Germline-derived CDR1 and CDR2 are DFQATT and SNEGSKA (reference sequence). CDR3 length equals 13 residues. CDR3 loop: CSASSGSYNEQFF. In DNA, the CDR3 is TGCAGTGCTAGTTCGGGCTCCTACAATGAGCAGTTCTTC.

The table lists this clonotype with many counts. The chain links TRBV28 to TRBJ2-1, with TRBD1 identical over 8 bases. This CDR3 is built from 13 residues. After removal of 6 bases from V and 8 bases from J, the junction contained 6 bases not matched to a gene. Germline V CDR1 and CDR2: MDHEN, SYDVKM. The CDR3 coding sequence is TGTGCCAGCAGCCGCGACAGGGGACATGAGCAGTTCTTC. Its translation is CASSRDRGHEQFF.

On this clonotype itself: A much larger clone differs by one base, so this may be a read error. The chain uses TRBV3-1 and TRBJ1-3; 7 bases are shared with TRBD1. The V gene's germline CDR1 is LGHDT and CDR2 YNNKEL (reference sequence). This CDR3 contains 14 residues. CDR3 protein: CASSPGTAGNAIYF. In nucleotides, the CDR3 is TGTGCCAGCAGCCCCGGGACAGCTGGAAACGCCATATATTTT.

In this sample, this clonotype turned up many times. The J gene is TRBJ2-1, the V gene TRBV5-1; the D gene is possibly TRBD1 (5 bases). Germline V CDR1 and CDR2: SGHRS, YFSETQ. This CDR3 is built from 16 residues. The germline V and J ends were trimmed by 1 base and 4 bases, with 15 bases remaining between them. As DNA, the CDR3 is TGCGCCAGCAGCTTGTGGTCAGGGAAAGGATACAATGAGCAGTTCTTC. Translation gives CASSLWSGKGYNEQFF.

This rearrangement joins TRBV5-4 to TRBJ2-3, with 16 bases lining up with TRBD2. Trimming at V came to 2 bases and at J to 2 bases, leaving 5 bases not matched to a gene. The CDR3 contains 18 residues. Germline V CDR1 and CDR2: SGHNT, YYREEE (reference sequence). CDR3 amino acids: CASSFGTSGRALTDTQYF. CDR3 nucleotide sequence: TGTGCCAGCAGCTTCGGGACTAGCGGGAGGGCCCTCACAGATACGCAGTATTTT.

Details on this clonotype: Possible read error: a much larger clone is one base away. J is TRBJ2-2 and V is TRBV7-3; 10 nucleotides match TRBD2. Unmatched junction bases numbered 5, after V lost 3 bases and J lost 7 bases. Germline lookup yields CDR1 SGHTA and CDR2 FQGTGA. CDR3 length: 15 residues. The CDR3 protein is CASSFGTSAHGELFF. The CDR3 bases are TGTGCCAGCAGCTTCGGGACTAGCGCGCACGGGGAGCTGTTTTTT.

To note about this clonotype: Because the CDR3 is missing its conserved closing phenylalanine or tryptophan, this is likely a read error. No DNA is shown, since the ends of the CDR3 on it are uncertain; the CDR3 is the one TCRdb lists. The genes are TRBV20-1 and TRBJ1-2; TRBD1 was called by the table and not checked on the DNA. Counting both end residues, the CDR3 totals 14 amino acids. CDR1 and CDR2 (germline): DFQATT, SNEGSKA (reference sequence). CDR3 residues: CSAASGATADGYTC.

This clonotype was seen ten or more times. V usage is TRBV18 and J usage is TRBJ2-7; 8 positions match TRBD1. This CDR3 has 17 residues. The germline CDR1 and CDR2 sequences are KGHSH and LQKENI. V lost 4 bases, J lost 4 bases, and 15 bases stayed unmatched. The CDR3 DNA reads TGTGCCAGCTCACTATCAAGTCCAGGGGGCGCCTTATACGAGCAGTACTTC. Translation: CASSLSSPGGALYEQYF.

This rearrangement joins TRBV18 to TRBJ1-3; D uncertain. The CDR3 contains 16 residues. V was shortened by 0 bases and J by 0 bases, with 9 bases between the two germline ends. CDR1 is KGHSH and CDR2 is LQKENI in the germline V gene. Written as DNA, the CDR3 is TGTGCCAGCTCACCACCTGGCGGCGGCTCTGGAAACACCATATATTTT. This sequence encodes CASSPPGGGSGNTIYF.

This clonotype has just a few counts. This could be a read error, since a much larger clone is one nucleotide away. The chain is built from TRBV24-1 and TRBJ2-7, with D possibly TRBD1 on 7 matching bases. Germline loops: CDR1 KGHDR, CDR2 SFDVKD. Between the trimmed V and J ends, which lost 7 bases and 2 bases, there was a span of 14 bases. The CDR3 covers 14 residues. The CDR3 loop reads CATSAGGGAYEQYF. The CDR3 region has the DNA TGTGCCACCAGCGCAGGGGGAGGCGCCTACGAGCAGTACTTC.

This clonotype was detected many times. This rearrangement joins TRBV2 to TRBJ2-5; D is unresolved. The CDR3 is made up of 11 amino acids. V lost 3 bases and J 8 bases, leaving 7 bases between the germline ends. Germline loops: CDR1 SNHLY, CDR2 FYNNEI. CDR3 sequence reads: CASSDGPTQYF. CDR3 sequence (DNA): TGTGCCAGCAGTGATGGGCCTACCCAGTACTTC.